This entry lists 28 T cell receptor beta chains sequenced from one sample in a study of T cell repertoires in ileal Crohn's disease. Sequencing was performed with immunoSEQ multiplex PCR; in TCRdb, only in-frame clones are kept and a portion is missing. Found here are about 4,900 clones, over 75% of them singletons; the top ten hold 5% to 6%. The source material was ileal tissue. Receptors were obtained from an adult with Crohn's disease.

This clone was observed once. The genes are TRBV5-8 and TRBJ1-1; 9 bases match TRBD1. Germline V gene data show CDR1 as SGHTS and CDR2 as YDEGEE. The CDR3 length is 14 residues. Unmatched junction bases numbered 3, after V lost 3 bases and J lost 3 bases. Written as DNA, the CDR3 is TGTGCCAGCAGCTACAGGGGGCGCGACACTGAAGCTTTCTTT. It yields the protein CASSYRGRDTEAFF.

This chain joins TRBV7-8 and TRBJ1-2; 12 bases line up with TRBD1. V was pared by 5 bases and J by 5 bases, with 18 bases of the junction left unmatched. The germline gives CDR1 SGHVS, CDR2 FQNEAQ. The CDR3 has 19 residues. Here the CDR3 DNA reads TGTGCCAGCAGCCATACTCCGGGACAGGGGGCTCGGTTTAGGTATGGCTACACCTTC. It yields the protein CASSHTPGQGARFRYGYTF.

Here the CDR3 DNA reads TGTGCCAGTAGTATGAGGCAGGGAGGCGGCTATGGCTACACCTTC. Translation: CASSMRQGGGYGYTF. The J gene is TRBJ1-2, the V gene TRBV19; D may be TRBD1 (5 bases). Trimming took 3 bases from V and 4 from J, leaving 15 bases between them. Germline CDR1 reads LNHDA; CDR2 reads SQIVND (reference sequence). CDR3 size: 15 residues.

This sequence joins TRBV28 and TRBJ1-6; 11 bases line up with TRBD1. Looked up from germline, CDR1 is MDHEN and CDR2 is SYDVKM. J lost 11 bases, V lost 2 bases, and 2 bases had no gene match. The CDR3 extends over 14 amino acids. The chain's CDR3 is CASSLLGQGAPLHF. The CDR3 coding sequence is TGTGCCAGCAGTTTACTGGGACAGGGGGCACCCCTCCACTTT.

The chain uses TRBV6-5 and TRBJ2-3; TRBD2 is a possible D gene (5 bases). This CDR3 is 15 amino acids long. Germline V gene lookup returns CDR1 MNHEY and CDR2 SVGAGI. The V end lost 6 bases, the J end lost 0 bases, and 13 bases lay between the germline ends. The CDR3 protein is CASRPPGSSTDTQYF. CDR3 DNA: TGTGCCAGCAGACCTCCGGGGTCAAGCACAGATACGCAGTATTTT.

The chain combines TRBV9 with TRBJ1-6, with 9 nucleotides matching TRBD1. This CDR3 contains 16 residues. Germline CDR1 and CDR2: SGDLS and YYNGEE. V gave up 4 bases and J gave up 10 bases; unmatched junction bases: 12. CDR3 nucleotide sequence: TGTGCCAGCAGCCAAAACCCCGGGACAGGGTTATCACCCCTCCACTTT. Protein sequence: CASSQNPGTGLSPLHF.

The chain is built from TRBV18 and TRBJ1-1, with 7 bases identical to TRBD1. Germline-derived CDR1 and CDR2 are KGHSH and LQKENI. With 3 bases clipped from V and 0 bases from J, the junction kept 13 bases outside the gene matches. This CDR3 is built from 18 residues. CDR3 sequence (DNA): TGTGCCAGCTCACCGGAACAGGGGAATGGACACATGAACACTGAAGCTTTCTTT. This gives the protein CASSPEQGNGHMNTEAFF.

This rearrangement joins TRBV29-1 to TRBJ2-1, with TRBD1 identical over 8 bases. This CDR3 has 18 amino acids. The germline gives CDR1 SQVTM, CDR2 ANQGSEA. Trimming at V came to 2 bases and at J to 0 bases, leaving 12 bases not matched to a gene. The CDR3 reads CSVESSTGALSSYNEQFF. The DNA for the CDR3 is TGCAGCGTTGAATCCTCGACAGGGGCCCTGAGCTCCTACAATGAGCAGTTCTTC.

J is TRBJ1-4 and V is TRBV28, with D perhaps TRBD1 (6 bases). The germline gives CDR1 MDHEN, CDR2 SYDVKM. The CDR3 is made up of 17 amino acids. Trimming cost V 2 bases and J 4 bases, with 17 bases left between them. The chain's CDR3 is CASSLVAGVRFNEKLFF. CDR3 coding DNA: TGTGCCAGCAGTTTAGTGGCAGGGGTGAGATTTAATGAAAAACTGTTTTTT.

This chain connects TRBV16 to TRBJ1-1, with D perhaps TRBD1 (6 bases). Trimming left V 3 bases short and J 0 bases short, with 11 bases between. From germline, CDR1 is KGHSY and CDR2 FQNENV. CDR3 length: 15 amino acids. The CDR3 protein is CASSHRDRLNTEAFF. In DNA form, the CDR3 reads TGTGCCAGCAGCCACAGAGACAGGTTGAACACTGAAGCTTTCTTT.

This clone was observed a handful of times. This chain links TRBV28 with TRBJ2-1, with TRBD1 as a possible D gene (5 bases). The germline gives CDR1 MDHEN, CDR2 SYDVKM. The CDR3 runs to 13 residues. V was trimmed by 2 bases and J by 10 bases, leaving 12 bases between them. CDR3 in DNA: TGTGCCAGCAGTTTACCCGACAGAATGGAGCAGTTCTTC. Translated, it gives CASSLPDRMEQFF.

This chain uses TRBV4-2 with TRBJ2-3, with 12 bases identical to TRBD2. The trim removed 3 bases at V and 4 bases at J, leaving 2 bases unmatched. The CDR3 consists of 15 residues. The germline V gene encodes CDR1 LGHNA and CDR2 YNFKEQ. Here the CDR3 reads CASSQRTSGADTQYF. The CDR3 region has the DNA TGTGCCAGCAGCCAGAGGACTAGCGGGGCAGATACGCAGTATTTT.

The chain has TRBV7-3 and TRBJ2-1; 10 bases are shared with TRBD2. The germline V gene encodes CDR1 SGHTA and CDR2 FQGTGA. V was clipped by 6 bases and J by 7 bases; unmatched bases: 9. The CDR3 has 15 amino acids. The CDR3 nucleotides read TGTGCCAGCAGTTTGAGCGGGGGGGCCTTTAATGAGCAGTTCTTC. Translation gives CASSLSGGAFNEQFF.

This chain joins TRBV4-3 and TRBJ2-7; 11 nucleotides line up with TRBD1. The CDR3 is made up of 15 amino acids. Trimming removed 0 bases from V and 4 bases from J; junction bases left unmatched: 2. Germline loops: CDR1 LGHNA, CDR2 YSLEER. CDR3 nucleotides: TGCGCCAGCAGCCAAGAGGGGACAGGGGGGTACGAGCAGTACTTC. It translates to CASSQEGTGGYEQYF.

The CDR3 DNA reads as TGTGCCAGCAGCTTAGAACTGGATGAGCAGTTCTTC. Its protein product is CASSLELDEQFF. This chain connects TRBV7-9 to TRBJ2-1; D uncertain. CDR1 is SEHNR and CDR2 is FQNEAQ in the germline V gene (reference sequence). This CDR3 contains 12 residues. The ends were cut back, 1 base at V and 8 bases at J, with 6 bases in the middle.

The rearrangement links TRBV28 to TRBJ2-3; 12 bases match TRBD2. The CDR3 is 15 amino acids. V lost 3 bases, J lost 4 bases, and 2 bases stayed unmatched. In germline, CDR1 is MDHEN, CDR2 SYDVKM. The CDR3 DNA reads TGTGCCAGCAGTTTGCCTAGCGGGGGGGCAGATACGCAGTATTTT. This translates into CASSLPSGGADTQYF.

This chain's CDR3 is CASSSQGAGGGDEQYF. The CDR3 DNA follows: TGCGCCAGCAGCTCACAGGGGGCAGGAGGGGGGGACGAGCAGTACTTC. The gene calls are TRBV5-1 and TRBJ2-7, with 9 bases aligning to TRBD1. V dropped 3 bases and J dropped 5; count of bases not matched to a gene: 12. The CDR3 is 16 amino acids. From germline, CDR1 is SGHRS and CDR2 YFSETQ.

This chain links TRBV18 with TRBJ1-5; 9 nucleotides align to TRBD1. Germline lookup yields CDR1 KGHSH and CDR2 LQKENI. The V segment lost 3 bases and the J segment 7 bases; nucleotides outside the gene matches: 4. The CDR3 is made up of 14 amino acids. CDR3 coding DNA: TGTGCCAGCTCACCGCGACAGGGGGAACAGCCCCAGCATTTT. It translates to CASSPRQGEQPQHF.

The V and J genes are TRBV7-3 and TRBJ2-5, with 8 bases that match TRBD2. The germline gives CDR1 SGHTA, CDR2 FQGTGA. The trim removed 4 bases at V and 4 bases at J, leaving 11 bases unmatched. CDR3 length equals 16 residues. CDR3: CASSSTLGAGVETQYF. The CDR3 DNA reads as TGTGCCAGCAGCTCAACCCTCGGAGCGGGGGTAGAGACCCAGTACTTC.

This clone was seen a single time. The V gene is TRBV27, the J gene TRBJ2-3; TRBD2 matches at 14 bases. V shed 5 bases and J 4 bases; nucleotides not matched to a gene: 8. Germline lookup yields CDR1 MNHEY and CDR2 SMNVEV (reference sequence). The CDR3 consists of 17 residues. The CDR3 coding sequence is TGTGCCAGCAGTACAGGGACTAGCGGGGGCAGGCCAGATACGCAGTATTTT. It translates to CASSTGTSGGRPDTQYF.

The rearrangement links TRBV18 to TRBJ1-1; 11 bases are shared with TRBD1. V trimming: 2 bases; J trimming: 11 bases; junction bases outside the gene matches: 7. This CDR3 is 14 amino acids long. The germline CDR1 and CDR2 sequences are KGHSH and LQKENI. The CDR3 sequence is CASSPEGQGVTAFF. Here the CDR3 DNA reads TGTGCCAGCTCACCAGAGGGACAGGGGGTGACGGCTTTCTTT.

The table lists this clone with a few counts. V usage is TRBV19 and J usage is TRBJ2-1; 9 nucleotides agree with TRBD1. The V gene's germline CDR1 is LNHDA and CDR2 SQIVND (reference sequence). Trimming removed 6 bases from V and 6 bases from J; junction bases left unmatched: 9. CDR3 length: 15 amino acids. The CDR3 sequence is CASRPGTGYGNEQFF. The CDR3, as DNA: TGTGCCAGTAGGCCCGGGACAGGGTACGGCAATGAGCAGTTCTTC. Combining the CDR3 with reference TRBV19 and TRBJ2-1 gives the whole variable domain DGGITQSPKYLFRKEGQNVTLSCEQNLNHDAMYWYRQDPGQGLRLIYYSQIVNDFQKGDIAEGYSVSREKKESFPLTVTSAQKNPTAFYLCASRPGTGYGNEQFFGPGTRLTVL.

V is TRBV5-4 and J is TRBJ1-1, with 8 bases matching TRBD1. V shed 3 bases, J shed 7 bases, and the junction held 5 bases outside the gene matches. There are 13 residues in the CDR3. Germline CDR1 is SGHNT and CDR2 is YYREEE (reference sequence). The CDR3 region has the DNA TGTGCCAGCAGCTATAAAGGACAGGGTGAAGCTTTCTTT. Residues: CASSYKGQGEAFF.

This chain uses TRBV7-9 with TRBJ2-2, with a tentative D call TRBD2 (6 bases). Between the trimmed V and J ends, which lost 5 bases and 6 bases, there was a span of 13 bases. From germline, CDR1 is SEHNR and CDR2 FQNEAQ (reference sequence). This CDR3 contains 14 residues. CDR3 sequence reads: CASSVPPSAGELFF. The CDR3 DNA sequence: TGTGCCAGCAGCGTCCCCCCTAGCGCCGGGGAGCTGTTTTTT.

The V gene is TRBV5-1, the J gene TRBJ1-2, with D possibly matching TRBD1 (6 bases). Trimming pared 2 bases from V and 4 bases from J, leaving 12 bases between. The germline V gene encodes CDR1 SGHRS and CDR2 YFSETQ. The CDR3 consists of 14 residues. The CDR3, as DNA: TGCGCCAGCAGCTTTCAGGGGATGGCCTATGGCTACACCTTC. Translation gives CASSFQGMAYGYTF.

This clone was counted once. The chain has TRBV6-6 and TRBJ2-5, with D maybe TRBD2 (6 bases). The CDR3 extends over 16 amino acids. CDR1 is MNHNY and CDR2 is SVGAGI in the germline V gene (reference sequence). V was pared by 6 bases and J by 5 bases, with 22 bases between. CDR3 sequence: CASSRTALGGRETQYF. CDR3 in DNA: TGTGCCAGCAGCCGAACCGCCTTGGGGGGTCGGGAGACCCAGTACTTC.

The V gene is TRBV18, the J gene TRBJ2-1; TRBD2 matches 8 bases. The CDR3 runs 14 residues. V lost 3 bases and J lost 10; bases outside the gene matches: 8. Germline lookup yields CDR1 KGHSH and CDR2 LQKENI. The chain's CDR3 is CASSPGRGAREQFF. CDR3 sequence (DNA): TGTGCCAGCTCACCGGGGCGGGGGGCCCGGGAGCAGTTCTTC.

This chain joins TRBV18 and TRBJ1-1, with D maybe TRBD1 (6 bases). V lost 3 bases to trimming and J lost 1 base, with 9 bases between them. The CDR3 covers 14 residues. CDR1 and CDR2 (germline): KGHSH, LQKENI. The CDR3: CASSPQGGNTEAFF. The DNA of the CDR3 is TGTGCCAGCTCACCCCAAGGGGGGAACACTGAAGCTTTCTTT.